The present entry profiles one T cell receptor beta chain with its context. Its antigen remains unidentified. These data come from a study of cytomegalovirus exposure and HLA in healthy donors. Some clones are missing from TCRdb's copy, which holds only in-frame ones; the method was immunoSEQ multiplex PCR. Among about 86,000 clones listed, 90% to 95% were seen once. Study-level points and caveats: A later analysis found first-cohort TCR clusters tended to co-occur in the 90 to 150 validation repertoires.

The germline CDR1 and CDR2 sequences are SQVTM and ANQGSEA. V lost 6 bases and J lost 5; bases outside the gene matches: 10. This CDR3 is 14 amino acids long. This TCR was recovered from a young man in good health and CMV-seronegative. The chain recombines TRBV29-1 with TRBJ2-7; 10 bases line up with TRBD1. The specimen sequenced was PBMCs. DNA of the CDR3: TGCAGCGTGGCCGCGGGGACAGGGGACCACGAGCAGTACTTC. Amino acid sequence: CSVAAGTGDHEQYF.